These 18 T cell receptor beta chains were sequenced from one sample in a study of blood T cell repertoires in COVID-19. This table comes from immunoSEQ multiplex PCR, and its TCRdb copy is limited to in-frame clones, with some not included. There are approximately 300,000 clones in the sample; around four fifths occur only once, and roughly 1.3% lies in the top ten. The sample consisted of peripheral blood. These receptors originate from a woman in her fifties or sixties with acute or convalescent COVID-19.

The genes are TRBV19 and TRBJ1-5; D perhaps matches TRBD1 (5 bases). CDR1 is LNHDA, CDR2 SQIVND, per germline (reference sequence). The CDR3 extends over 15 amino acids. V was cut by 6 bases and J by 5 bases, with 17 bases left in between. Here the CDR3 DNA reads TGTGCCAGTAGCATGAGTCGTGGGGCTTATCAGCCCCAGCATTTT. This translates into CASSMSRGAYQPQHF.

Notes on this clone: The identical CDR3 is also encoded by other nucleotide sequences in the sample. The V gene is TRBV4-3, the J gene TRBJ2-5; the match to TRBD1 covers 7 bases. The CDR3 is 13 amino acids. V was pared by 3 bases and J by 2 bases, with 0 bases of the junction left unmatched. Germline loops: CDR1 LGHNA, CDR2 YSLEER. The CDR3 nucleotides read TGCGCCAGCAGCCAGGACAGGCAAGAGACCCAGTACTTC. Its translation is CASSQDRQETQYF.

The V call is TRBV21-1, the J call TRBJ1-3. TRBV21-1 is assigned pseudogene status. The CDR3 covers 17 residues. CDR3 nucleotides: TGTGCCAGCAGCCCACCTAAACCGCAAGACTCTGGAAACACCATATATTTT. This translates into CASSPPKPQDSGNTIYF.

With regard to this clone: Other DNA sequences in the sample encode the same CDR3. This sequence joins TRBV9 and TRBJ2-1; weak D call: TRBD2 (7 bases). The CDR3 is 15 residues long. The V gene lost 1 base and the J gene lost 4 bases, with 12 bases spanning the gap. Germline CDR1 and CDR2: SGDLS and YYNGEE. The CDR3, as DNA: TGTGCCAGCAGCGTAACCAGCGGGACATACAATGAGCAGTTCTTC. Amino acid sequence: CASSVTSGTYNEQFF.

The chain joins TRBV19 to TRBJ2-5, with D tentatively TRBD2 (5 bases). This CDR3 region has 19 residues. The germline gives CDR1 LNHDA, CDR2 SQIVND (reference sequence). Between the trimmed V and J ends, which lost 3 bases and 0 bases, there was a span of 23 bases. CDR3 sequence (DNA): TGTGCCAGTAGTATCCTTCCCACAGCCTTGGCGGGTTACCAAGAGACCCAGTACTTC. It codes for CASSILPTALAGYQETQYF.

Only one count was recorded for this clone. This chain links TRBV6-5 with TRBJ2-6; D gene unclear. V was pared by 0 bases and J by 5 bases, with 8 bases between. CDR1 MNHEY and CDR2 SVGAGI come from the germline V gene. The CDR3 extends over 15 amino acids. CDR3 loop: CASSYSKSRANVLTF. DNA for the CDR3: TGTGCCAGCAGTTACTCGAAAAGCAGGGCCAACGTCCTGACTTTC.

This chain uses TRBV19 with TRBJ2-5, with no clear D. The germline V gene encodes CDR1 LNHDA and CDR2 SQIVND (reference sequence). The CDR3 consists of 14 residues. V dropped 5 bases and J dropped 3 bases, with 13 bases sitting between them. This CDR3 reads CASSLGSGEETQYF. DNA of the CDR3: TGTGCCAGTAGTCTTGGGTCTGGAGAAGAGACCCAGTACTTC.

With regard to this clone: Germline is not matched at one junction end, which may reflect a read error. J is TRBJ1-1 and V is TRBV6-5; tentatively, D is TRBD1 (5 bases). In germline, CDR1 is MNHEY, CDR2 SVGAGI. This CDR3 region has 14 residues. CDR3 bases: TGTGCCAGCAGTTACAGAACCCCCAGGACAATTCTTGTCTTT. It codes for CASSYRTPRTILVF.

The chain employs TRBV5-1 and TRBJ1-4; 9 positions agree with TRBD1. The CDR3 loop spans 14 amino acids. CDR1 and CDR2 from the germline V gene are SGHRS and YFSETQ. V shed 5 bases and J 7 bases; nucleotides not matched to a gene: 6. CDR3 in amino acids: CASSEGTGSEKLFF. CDR3 nucleotide sequence: TGCGCCAGCAGTGAAGGGACAGGGAGTGAAAAACTGTTTTTT.

This CDR3 is CASTEGGLAKNIQYF. CDR3 DNA: TGTGCCAGCACCGAAGGGGGATTGGCCAAAAACATTCAGTACTTC. This rearrangement joins TRBV6-5 to TRBJ2-4; D perhaps matches TRBD1 (6 bases). CDR1 and CDR2 from the germline V gene are MNHEY and SVGAGI. The CDR3 contains 15 residues. V lost 7 bases and J lost 1, with 14 bases in between.

This chain uses TRBV19 with TRBJ2-5, with 10 bases aligning to TRBD2. The germline V gene has CDR1 LNHDA and CDR2 SQIVND (reference sequence). There are 14 residues in the CDR3. Unmatched junction bases numbered 0, after V lost 2 bases and J lost 3 bases. The CDR3: CASSILAGEETQYF. CDR3 nucleotides: TGTGCCAGTAGTATACTAGCGGGAGAAGAGACCCAGTACTTC.

This sequence joins TRBV11-2 and TRBJ2-1; the match to TRBD2 covers 7 bases. V lost 5 bases, J lost 1 base, and 5 bases stayed unmatched. Germline lookup yields CDR1 SGHAT and CDR2 FQNNGV. CDR3 length: 15 residues. The CDR3 sequence is CASSGLAVSYNEQFF. The CDR3 coding sequence is TGTGCCAGCAGCGGGCTAGCGGTTTCCTACAATGAGCAGTTCTTC.

The rearrangement links TRBV6-5 to TRBJ1-1; D uncertain. There are 15 residues in the CDR3. V lost 0 bases, J lost 4 bases, and 12 bases lay in between. The germline CDR1 and CDR2 sequences are MNHEY and SVGAGI. The CDR3 region has the DNA TGTGCCAGCAGTTACTCTGTTGAGGGTGGCACTGAAGCTTTCTTT. It is translated as CASSYSVEGGTEAFF.

CDR3 sequence reads: CASSQVAAANIANYGYTF. CDR3 in DNA: TGCGCCAGCAGCCAAGTAGCGGCAGCTAACATAGCTAACTATGGCTACACCTTC. This chain links TRBV4-1 with TRBJ1-2; D is undetermined. The CDR3 totals 18 residues. CDR1 is MGHRA and CDR2 is YSYEKL in the germline V gene. V dropped 1 base and J dropped 0 bases, with 18 bases sitting between them.

This chain connects TRBV13 to TRBJ2-5; possible D gene TRBD2, 7 bases. Per germline, CDR1 PRHDT and CDR2 FYEKMQ (reference sequence). Trimming removed 0 bases at V and 4 bases at J, with 12 bases between. The length of the CDR3 is 15 residues. CDR3 bases: TGTGCCAGCAGCTTAGGCCGGGGAGGGGGAGAGACCCAGTACTTC. Protein sequence: CASSLGRGGGETQYF. Filled out from reference TRBV13 and TRBJ2-5, the complete variable domain reads AAGVIQSPRHLIKEKRETATLKCYPIPRHDTVYWYQQGPGQDPQFLISFYEKMQSDKGSIPDRFSAQQFSDYHSELNMSSLELGDSALYFCASSLGRGGGETQYFGPGTRLLVL.

This chain joins TRBV19 and TRBJ1-5; D unclear. The CDR3 has 16 residues. Germline CDR1 LNHDA, CDR2 SQIVND (reference sequence). The V gene lost 0 bases and the J gene lost 0 bases, with 9 bases spanning the gap. The CDR3 sequence: CASSIEAGHSNQPQHF. Written as DNA, the CDR3 is TGTGCCAGTAGTATAGAGGCGGGCCATAGCAATCAGCCCCAGCATTTT.

This chain's CDR3 is CASSRTSGAFEQYF. DNA of the CDR3: TGTGCCAGTAGCCGGACTAGCGGGGCTTTCGAGCAGTACTTC. The chain joins TRBV19 to TRBJ2-7, with 12 nucleotides matching TRBD2. The germline V gene encodes CDR1 LNHDA and CDR2 SQIVND (reference sequence). The CDR3 has 14 amino acids. V was pared by 6 bases and J by 6 bases, with 6 bases of the junction left unmatched.

CDR3 in amino acids: CASSEWTPNTEAFF. The CDR3, as DNA: TGTGCCAGCAGTGAATGGACACCCAACACTGAAGCTTTCTTT. The chain carries TRBV2 and TRBJ1-1, with D perhaps matching TRBD1 (5 bases). V shed 2 bases and J shed 2 bases, with 9 bases lying between them. CDR1 is SNHLY, CDR2 FYNNEI, per germline. This CDR3 is built from 14 residues.